Below are 18 T cell receptor beta chains sequenced from a single sample in a study of long-term antiretroviral therapy in people with HIV. The authors ran the immunoSEQ assay, v3.0, at survey level. Profiled with immunoSEQ multiplex PCR; TCRdb holds only in-frame clones, not every one. The top ten clones hold roughly 4% of a sample with roughly 28,000 clones, approximately 93% of them seen once. This specimen was unsorted PBMCs, taken 3.1 years after starting antiretroviral therapy. The receptors come from a man aged 18 to 29 with HIV.

This clone occurred once. The gene calls are TRBV14 and TRBJ2-5; 8 bases map to TRBD1. Germline V gene lookup returns CDR1 SGHDN and CDR2 FVKESK. With 2 bases clipped from V and 3 bases from J, the junction kept 11 bases outside the gene matches. CDR3 length: 17 residues. The CDR3 sequence: CASSQLNRGSGEETQYF. The CDR3 nucleotides read TGTGCCAGCAGCCAACTTAACAGGGGGTCGGGGGAAGAGACCCAGTACTTC.

The chain has TRBV7-9 and TRBJ1-2, with 8 bases fitting TRBD1. This CDR3 region has 15 residues. Looked up from germline, CDR1 is SEHNR and CDR2 is FQNEAQ (reference sequence). V was pared by 2 bases and J by 3 bases, with 5 bases of the junction left unmatched. CDR3 DNA sequence: TGTGCCAGCAGCTTACCGACAGGGGCCTACTATGGCTACACCTTC. This gives the protein CASSLPTGAYYGYTF.

The chain has TRBV4-2 and TRBJ2-5; TRBD1 or TRBD2 may be the D gene (5 bases each). The J call may be faulty, since TRBJ2-7 better matches the DNA end. Germline loops: CDR1 LGHNA, CDR2 YNFKEQ. The CDR3 is made up of 16 amino acids. Here the CDR3 reads CASSRDRGSPTYEQYF. The CDR3, as DNA: TGTGCCAGCAGCAGGGACCGGGGCAGCCCAACCTACGAGCAGTACTTC.

The rearrangement uses TRBV18 and TRBJ2-3; D possibly corresponds to TRBD2 (5 bases). This CDR3 has 15 residues. V gave up 6 bases and J gave up 1 base, with 14 bases separating them. Germline V gene data show CDR1 as KGHSH and CDR2 as LQKENI. The chain's CDR3 is CASSLIGVGTDTQYF. The CDR3 nucleotides are TGTGCCAGCTCCCTGATCGGGGTGGGCACAGATACGCAGTATTTT.

The chain recombines TRBV19 with TRBJ1-5; D is unresolved. Germline lookup yields CDR1 LNHDA and CDR2 SQIVND (reference sequence). Trimming took off 8 bases at V and 6 bases at J, with 5 bases between the two ends. This CDR3 comprises 10 residues. This CDR3 is CASGGQPQHF. CDR3 DNA sequence: TGTGCCAGTGGAGGTCAGCCCCAGCATTTT.

The rearrangement uses TRBV2 and TRBJ1-5; D uncertain. V was clipped by 6 bases and J by 7 bases, with 16 bases between them. CDR3 length: 14 residues. Germline V gives CDR1 SNHLY, CDR2 FYNNEI. CDR3 in DNA: TGTGCCAGCAGACCAGGCACTGCTGGCCAGCCCCAGCATTTT. Amino acid sequence: CASRPGTAGQPQHF.

The chain carries TRBV19 and TRBJ1-2; D remains unclear. Per the germline V gene, CDR1 is LNHDA and CDR2 is SQIVND (reference sequence). Between the trimmed V and J ends, which lost 8 bases and 3 bases, there was a span of 7 bases. The CDR3 covers 11 residues. The CDR3, as DNA: TGTGCCAGTTCTACACACTATGGCTACACCTTC. Amino acids: CASSTHYGYTF.

The CDR3 spells CASSSLGGSGGGSYEQYF. CDR3 bases: TGTGCCAGCAGCTCTCTAGGGGGGAGTGGGGGTGGCTCCTACGAGCAGTACTTC. The rearrangement uses TRBV7-8 and TRBJ2-7, with D perhaps given as TRBD1 or TRBD2 (6 bases each). The V end was cut by 4 bases, the J end by 0 bases, with 22 bases between. CDR1 is SGHVS and CDR2 is FQNEAQ in the germline V gene. The CDR3 loop spans 18 amino acids.

A note on this clone: The junction departs from the called germline gene at one end, perhaps through a read error. The rearrangement joins TRBV27 to TRBJ2-1; the D is unclear. The CDR3 sequence is 16 residues long. Germline V CDR1 and CDR2: MNHEY, SMNVEV (reference sequence). This CDR3 is CASSLMGRVTPDLRIF. DNA of the CDR3: TGTGCCAGCAGTTTAATGGGAAGGGTGACCCCGGATCTGCGGATCTTC.

The CDR3 DNA is TGTGCCATCACCGAGGGAGGGTTAGGCTACACCTTC. Protein sequence: CAITEGGLGYTF. The V and J genes are TRBV10-3 and TRBJ1-2, with unresolved D. V lost 7 bases, J lost 8 bases, and 14 bases lay in between. CDR3 size: 12 residues. CDR1 and CDR2 from the germline V gene are ENHRY and SYGVKD.

V is TRBV11-2 and J is TRBJ2-1; D might be TRBD2 (6 bases). The CDR3 contains 15 residues. Germline values: CDR1 SGHAT, CDR2 FQNNGV. V was cut by 5 bases and J by 9 bases, with 20 bases left in between. CDR3: CASSETGGVSVEQFF. The CDR3 region has the DNA TGTGCCAGCAGCGAGACGGGCGGGGTGAGCGTTGAGCAGTTCTTC.

The chain carries TRBV19 and TRBJ1-2; no definite D call. The CDR3 runs to 11 residues. The V gene's germline CDR1 is LNHDA and CDR2 SQIVND (reference sequence). The V end was cut by 4 bases, the J end by 7 bases, with 7 bases between. CDR3 DNA sequence: TGTGCCAGTAGTAAGGGATCTGGCTACACCTTC. This sequence encodes CASSKGSGYTF.

The V and J genes are TRBV19 and TRBJ1-1, with no clear D. V was trimmed by 5 bases and J by 1 base, leaving 5 bases between them. This CDR3 spans 12 amino acids. CDR1 and CDR2 (germline): LNHDA, SQIVND (reference sequence). The CDR3 region has the DNA TGTGCCAGTAGTTTGGGGAACACTGAAGCTTTCTTT. It specifies CASSLGNTEAFF.

This sequence joins TRBV5-1 and TRBJ2-7; 10 nucleotides align to TRBD1. This CDR3 is built from 20 residues. Trimming took 9 bases from V and 2 from J; bases not matched to a gene: 26. CDR1 is SGHRS and CDR2 is YFSETQ in the germline V gene. The CDR3 reads CATCVGPGQGIKRFAYEQYF. The CDR3 nucleotides are TGCGCCACTTGCGTTGGCCCGGGACAGGGGATAAAAAGGTTCGCCTACGAGCAGTACTTC.

This clone was seen just once. This chain uses TRBV25-1 with TRBJ2-5; TRBD1 matches 9 bases. This CDR3 has 17 amino acids. Germline V gives CDR1 MGHDK, CDR2 SYGVNS. V lost 4 bases to trimming and J lost 0 bases; unmatched junction nucleotides: 9. CDR3 sequence: CASSGPRDRAYQETQYF. The CDR3 DNA reads TGTGCCAGCAGTGGCCCCCGGGACAGGGCGTACCAAGAGACCCAGTACTTC.

The chain is built from TRBV30 and TRBJ1-3; no clear D. From germline, CDR1 is GTSNPN and CDR2 SVGIG (reference sequence). V was pared by 0 bases and J by 4 bases, with 10 bases between. This CDR3 contains 14 residues. The DNA for the CDR3 is TGTGCCTGGAGTGTCCCCGGGTTGGGAAACACCATATATTTT. It encodes CAWSVPGLGNTIYF. The full variable domain, with the rest looked up from reference TRBV30 and TRBJ1-3, is SQTIHQWPATLVQPVGSPLSLECTVEGTSNPNLYWYRQAAGRGLQLLFYSVGIGQISSEVPQNLSASRPQDRQFILSSKKLLLSDSGFYLCAWSVPGLGNTIYFGEGSWLTVV.

The chain employs TRBV19 and TRBJ2-1; 8 bases are a match to TRBD2. Germline values: CDR1 LNHDA, CDR2 SQIVND (reference sequence). With V trimmed by 10 bases and J by 0 bases, 11 bases remained unmatched. There are 16 residues in the CDR3. Written as DNA, the CDR3 is TGTGCCACTGGGCGGGGGGATTGGAGCTCCTACAATGAGCAGTTCTTC. It specifies CATGRGDWSSYNEQFF.

The CDR3 spells CASRPLPTDTQYF. As DNA, the CDR3 is TGTGCCAGCAGGCCACTCCCCACAGATACGCAGTATTTT. V usage is TRBV27 and J usage is TRBJ2-3; D unresolved. CDR3 size: 13 residues. In germline, CDR1 is MNHEY, CDR2 SMNVEV (reference sequence). V gave up 6 bases and J gave up 2 bases, with 9 bases separating them.